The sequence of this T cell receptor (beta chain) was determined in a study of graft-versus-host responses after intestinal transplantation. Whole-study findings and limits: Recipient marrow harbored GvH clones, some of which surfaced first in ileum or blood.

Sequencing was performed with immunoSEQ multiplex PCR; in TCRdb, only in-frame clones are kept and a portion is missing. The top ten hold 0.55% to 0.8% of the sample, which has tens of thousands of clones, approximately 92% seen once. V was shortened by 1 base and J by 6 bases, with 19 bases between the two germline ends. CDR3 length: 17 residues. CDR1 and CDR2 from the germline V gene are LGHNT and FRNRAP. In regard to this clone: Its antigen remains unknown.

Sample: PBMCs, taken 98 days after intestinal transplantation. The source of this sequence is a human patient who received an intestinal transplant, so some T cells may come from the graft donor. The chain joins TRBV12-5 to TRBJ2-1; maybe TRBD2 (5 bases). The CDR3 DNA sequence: TGTGCTAGTGGTTTGGAATCGGGTCTAGCAAGGGCCAATGAGCAGTTCTTC. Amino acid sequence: CASGLESGLARANEQFF.